One sample yielded the 19 T cell receptor beta chains listed below, sequenced in a study of siplizumab effects on memory and regulatory T cells. TCRdb keeps only in-frame clones here, not all; method: immunoSEQ multiplex PCR. Among more than 90,000 clones, about 95% were seen once, and the ten largest hold roughly 1.3%. Sequencing was performed on non-Treg CD4+ T cells sorted from blood. The source of these receptors is a human donor in good health.

This chain joins TRBV5-1 and TRBJ1-4; D unclear. V shed 4 bases and J shed 3 bases, with 7 bases lying between them. Germline CDR1 reads SGHRS; CDR2 reads YFSETQ. The CDR3 has 13 residues. The CDR3 DNA reads TGCGCCAGCAGCCCATTACCTAATGAAAAACTGTTTTTT. Protein product: CASSPLPNEKLFF.

This chain links TRBV5-1 with TRBJ2-1, with D unresolved. The V gene lost 6 bases and the J gene lost 10 bases, with 11 bases spanning the gap. Germline lookup yields CDR1 SGHRS and CDR2 YFSETQ. The CDR3 loop spans 11 amino acids. The CDR3 DNA is TGCGCCAGCAAGCGCGCTTCCGAGCAGTTCTTC. This gives the protein CASKRASEQFF. The full variable domain, its missing parts supplied by reference TRBV5-1 and TRBJ2-1, is KAGVTQTPRYLIKTRGQQVTLSCSPISGHRSVSWYQQTPGQGLQFLFEYFSETQRNKGNFPGRFSGRQFSNSRSEMNVSTLELGDSALYLCASKRASEQFFGPGTRLTVL.

The J gene is TRBJ2-7, the V gene TRBV28; D is ambiguous. There are 13 residues in the CDR3. Trimming stripped 4 bases from V and 2 bases from J, with 9 bases between. The germline V gene encodes CDR1 MDHEN and CDR2 SYDVKM. The CDR3 reads CASSSPRPYEQYF. CDR3 sequence (DNA): TGTGCCAGCAGTTCTCCCCGGCCCTACGAGCAGTACTTC.

This chain links TRBV18 with TRBJ1-2; D unresolved. Trimming took 2 bases from V and 4 from J, leaving 11 bases between them. The CDR3 has 14 residues. Germline V CDR1 and CDR2: KGHSH, LQKENI. The chain's CDR3 is CASSPAGPPYGYTF. CDR3 DNA: TGTGCCAGCTCACCAGCAGGACCCCCCTATGGCTACACCTTC.

The chain couples TRBV19 to TRBJ1-5; D unclear. Trimming removed 5 bases from V and 0 bases from J, with 11 bases in between. This CDR3 is built from 15 residues. Germline V gives CDR1 LNHDA, CDR2 SQIVND (reference sequence). The CDR3 protein is CASSVLRSSNQPQHF. CDR3 sequence (DNA): TGTGCCAGTAGTGTGTTGAGGTCTAGCAATCAGCCCCAGCATTTT.

The rearrangement joins TRBV30 to TRBJ2-3; TRBD2 aligns across 11 bases. This CDR3 comprises 15 residues. The germline V gene has CDR1 GTSNPN and CDR2 SVGIG (reference sequence). V was pared by 3 bases and J by 4 bases, with 6 bases of the junction left unmatched. CDR3 residues: CAWSQVAGGPDTQYF. The DNA of the CDR3 is TGTGCCTGGAGCCAGGTAGCGGGAGGGCCAGATACGCAGTATTTT.

V is TRBV11-2 and J is TRBJ2-2; 14 nucleotides line up with TRBD2. The germline V gene encodes CDR1 SGHAT and CDR2 FQNNGV. The CDR3 runs 15 residues. V lost 6 bases to trimming and J lost 7 bases; unmatched junction nucleotides: 4. The CDR3 bases are TGTGCCAGCAGACCCGGGACTAGCGGGAGCGGGGAGCTGTTTTTT. Translation gives CASRPGTSGSGELFF.

This clone has a single count. The V gene is TRBV5-1, the J gene TRBJ2-1; TRBD1 aligns across 8 bases. This CDR3 is built from 18 residues. CDR1 is SGHRS, CDR2 YFSETQ, per germline. The junction had 11 bases not matched to a gene; V was cut back by 3 bases and J by 0 bases. In DNA, the CDR3 is TGCGCCAGCAGCTCTAGTAGGGGACAGGCGAGCTCCTACAATGAGCAGTTCTTC. This gives the protein CASSSSRGQASSYNEQFF.

CDR3 in amino acids: CASSLFTEAFF. CDR3 bases: TGTGCCAGCAGCTTGTTCACTGAAGCTTTCTTT. This rearrangement joins TRBV5-4 to TRBJ1-1; D gene unclear. V was clipped by 1 base and J by 4 bases, with 2 bases between them. CDR3 length: 11 residues. Germline-derived CDR1 and CDR2 are SGHNT and YYREEE (reference sequence).

The chain employs TRBV6-5 and TRBJ1-4; D remains ambiguous. CDR1 and CDR2 from the germline V gene are MNHEY and SVGAGI. The V end was cut by 0 bases, the J end by 8 bases, with 10 bases between. The CDR3 contains 14 residues. For the CDR3, the DNA is TGTGCCAGCAGTTACTCACGGGGAGCGGAAAAACTGTTTTTT. Translated: CASSYSRGAEKLFF.

The rearrangement joins TRBV7-9 to TRBJ2-5; possibly TRBD1 or TRBD2 for D (6 bases each). CDR1 is SEHNR and CDR2 is FQNEAQ in the germline V gene (reference sequence). V lost 5 bases, J lost 5 bases, and 18 bases lay in between. The CDR3 contains 15 residues. CDR3 DNA sequence: TGTGCCAGCAGCCGAAGGGGGGATCTTTGGGAGACCCAGTACTTC. Translating it yields CASSRRGDLWETQYF.

V is TRBV28 and J is TRBJ1-5; D may be TRBD1 (5 bases). The V end was cut by 6 bases, the J end by 7 bases, with 16 bases between. There are 14 residues in the CDR3. The germline CDR1 and CDR2 sequences are MDHEN and SYDVKM. DNA of the CDR3: TGTGCCAGCAGGATCGGAGGGGAGGTCCAGCCCCAGCATTTT. It codes for CASRIGGEVQPQHF.

The genes are TRBV27 and TRBJ2-1; 9 bases fit TRBD2. V trimming: 2 bases; J trimming: 4 bases; junction bases outside the gene matches: 18. The length of the CDR3 is 20 residues. Per germline, CDR1 MNHEY and CDR2 SMNVEV (reference sequence). This CDR3 is CASSLKGAGGPGKSYNEQFF. CDR3 sequence (DNA): TGTGCCAGCAGTTTAAAGGGGGCGGGAGGGCCAGGCAAGAGTTACAATGAGCAGTTCTTC.

This chain joins TRBV7-9 and TRBJ2-1, with 12 positions matching TRBD2. J was trimmed by 2 bases and V by 2 bases; bases with no gene match: 4. Germline CDR1 and CDR2: SEHNR and FQNEAQ (reference sequence). The CDR3 has 17 amino acids. CDR3 nucleotide sequence: TGTGCCAGCAGCTTACGGACTAGCGGGAACCCCTACAATGAGCAGTTCTTC. Translating gives CASSLRTSGNPYNEQFF.

The V gene is TRBV27, the J gene TRBJ1-5; TRBD1 matches at 9 bases. V was pared by 6 bases and J by 7 bases, with 4 bases of the junction left unmatched. CDR3 length: 13 amino acids. Germline CDR1 reads MNHEY; CDR2 reads SMNVEV (reference sequence). The CDR3 nucleotides read TGTGCCAGCAGAAGACAGGGGGGACAGCCCCAGCATTTT. Its translation is CASRRQGGQPQHF.

The rearrangement joins TRBV28 to TRBJ1-5; D remains ambiguous. Germline CDR1 MDHEN, CDR2 SYDVKM. Trimming took off 8 bases at V and 4 bases at J, with 12 bases between the two ends. The CDR3 extends over 13 amino acids. CDR3 protein: CASSPSLNQPQHF. The CDR3 nucleotides are TGTGCCAGCTCCCCCAGCTTAAATCAGCCCCAGCATTTT.

The chain has TRBV18 and TRBJ2-5, with D perhaps TRBD1 (6 bases). The CDR3 runs 17 residues. CDR1 and CDR2 from the germline V gene are KGHSH and LQKENI. V lost 2 bases and J lost 4, with 20 bases in between. The CDR3 loop reads CASSPFLNAGDGETQYF. The CDR3 region has the DNA TGTGCCAGCTCACCATTCCTCAACGCAGGGGATGGAGAGACCCAGTACTTC.

The gene calls are TRBV15 and TRBJ2-4; D not resolved. V lost 0 bases, J lost 14 bases, and 11 bases lay in between. The CDR3 covers 12 residues. Germline CDR1 is LNHNV and CDR2 is YYDKDF (reference sequence). This CDR3 is CATSRDRFPEYF. The CDR3 DNA follows: TGTGCCACCAGCAGAGACCGGTTCCCAGAGTACTTC.

The rearrangement links TRBV19 to TRBJ2-6; D not certain. The V end was cut by 5 bases, the J end by 0 bases, with 8 bases between. The germline V gene has CDR1 LNHDA and CDR2 SQIVND (reference sequence). The CDR3 consists of 15 residues. CDR3 sequence (DNA): TGTGCCAGTAGTCTAAGGAACTCTGGGGCCAACGTCCTGACTTTC. Protein: CASSLRNSGANVLTF.